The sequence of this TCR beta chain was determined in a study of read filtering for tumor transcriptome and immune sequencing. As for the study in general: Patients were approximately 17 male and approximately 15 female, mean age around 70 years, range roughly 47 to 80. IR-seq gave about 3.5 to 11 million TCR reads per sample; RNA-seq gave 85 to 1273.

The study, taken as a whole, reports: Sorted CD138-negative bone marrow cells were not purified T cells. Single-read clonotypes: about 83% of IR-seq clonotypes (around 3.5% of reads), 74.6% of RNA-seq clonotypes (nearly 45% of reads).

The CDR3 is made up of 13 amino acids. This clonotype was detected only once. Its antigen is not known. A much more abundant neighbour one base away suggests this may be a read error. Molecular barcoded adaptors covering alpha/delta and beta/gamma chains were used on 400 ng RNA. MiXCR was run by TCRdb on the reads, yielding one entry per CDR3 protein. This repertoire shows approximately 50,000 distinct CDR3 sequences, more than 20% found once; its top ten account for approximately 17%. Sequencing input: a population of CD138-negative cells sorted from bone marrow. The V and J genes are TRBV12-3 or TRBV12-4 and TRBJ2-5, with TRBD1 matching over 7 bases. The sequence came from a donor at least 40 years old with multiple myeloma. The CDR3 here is CAGSRQGLKTQYF. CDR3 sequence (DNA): TGTGCCGGCAGCAGACAGGGTTTAAAGACCCAGTACTTC.